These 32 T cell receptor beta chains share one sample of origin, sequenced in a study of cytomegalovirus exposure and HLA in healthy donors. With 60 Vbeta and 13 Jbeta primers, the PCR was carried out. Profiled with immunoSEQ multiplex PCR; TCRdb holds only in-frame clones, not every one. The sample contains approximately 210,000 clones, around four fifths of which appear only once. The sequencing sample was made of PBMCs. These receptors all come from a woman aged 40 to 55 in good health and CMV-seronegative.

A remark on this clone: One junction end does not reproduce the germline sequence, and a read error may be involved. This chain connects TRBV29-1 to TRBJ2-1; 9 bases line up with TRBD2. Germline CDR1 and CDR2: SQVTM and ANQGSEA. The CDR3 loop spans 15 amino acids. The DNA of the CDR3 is TGCAGCATATCTACCGGGACTAGCTCCTACAATAAGCAGTTCTTC. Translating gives CSISTGTSSYNKQFF.

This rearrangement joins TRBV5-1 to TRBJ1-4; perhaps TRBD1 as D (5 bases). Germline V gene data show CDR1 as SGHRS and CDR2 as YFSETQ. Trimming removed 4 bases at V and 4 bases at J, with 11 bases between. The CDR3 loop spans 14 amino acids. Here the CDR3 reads CASSQYQGNEKLFF. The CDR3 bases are TGCGCCAGCAGCCAATATCAGGGTAATGAAAAACTGTTTTTT.

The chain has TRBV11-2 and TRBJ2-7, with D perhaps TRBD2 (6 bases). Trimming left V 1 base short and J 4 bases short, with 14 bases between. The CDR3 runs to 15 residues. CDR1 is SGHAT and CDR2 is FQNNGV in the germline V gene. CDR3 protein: CASSLGRVGGYEQYF. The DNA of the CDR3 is TGTGCCAGCAGCTTAGGCAGGGTGGGAGGTTACGAGCAGTACTTC.

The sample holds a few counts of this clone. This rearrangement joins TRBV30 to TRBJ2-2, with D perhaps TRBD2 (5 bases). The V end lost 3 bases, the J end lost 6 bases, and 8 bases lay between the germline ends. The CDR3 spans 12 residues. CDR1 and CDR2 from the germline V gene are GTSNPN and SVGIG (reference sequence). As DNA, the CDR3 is TGTGCCTGGAGGCCGGGGTCCGGGGAGCTGTTTTTT. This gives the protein CAWRPGSGELFF.

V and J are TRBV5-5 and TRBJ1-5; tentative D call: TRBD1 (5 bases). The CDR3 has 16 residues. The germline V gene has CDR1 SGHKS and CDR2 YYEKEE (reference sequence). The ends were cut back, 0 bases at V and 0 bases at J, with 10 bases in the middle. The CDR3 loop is CASSLEPGYSNQPQHF. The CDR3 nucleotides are TGTGCCAGCAGCTTGGAGCCAGGGTATAGCAATCAGCCCCAGCATTTT.

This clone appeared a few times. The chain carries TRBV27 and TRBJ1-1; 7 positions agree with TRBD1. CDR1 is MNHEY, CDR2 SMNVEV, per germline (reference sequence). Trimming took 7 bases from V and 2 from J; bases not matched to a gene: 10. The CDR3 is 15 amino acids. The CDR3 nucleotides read TGTGCCAGCAAGGTCGGACAGGTAGGAAACACTGAAGCTTTCTTT. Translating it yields CASKVGQVGNTEAFF.

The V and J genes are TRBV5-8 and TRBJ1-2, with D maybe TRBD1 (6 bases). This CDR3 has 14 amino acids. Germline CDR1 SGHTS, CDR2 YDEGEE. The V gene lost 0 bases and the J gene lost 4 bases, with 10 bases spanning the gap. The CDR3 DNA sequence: TGTGCCAGCAGCTTGGCCACAGGGACCTATGGCTACACCTTC. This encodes CASSLATGTYGYTF.

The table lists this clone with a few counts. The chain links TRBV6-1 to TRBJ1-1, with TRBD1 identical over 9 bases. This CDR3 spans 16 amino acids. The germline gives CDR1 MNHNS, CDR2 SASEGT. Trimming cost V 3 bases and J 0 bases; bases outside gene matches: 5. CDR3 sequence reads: CASSDLTGGMNTEAFF. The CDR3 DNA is TGTGCCAGCAGTGACCTGACAGGGGGGATGAACACTGAAGCTTTCTTT.

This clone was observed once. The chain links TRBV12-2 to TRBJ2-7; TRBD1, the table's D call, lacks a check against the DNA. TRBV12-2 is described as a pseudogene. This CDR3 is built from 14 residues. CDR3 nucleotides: TGTGCAAGTCGCCTTAACAGGGGTATACGTGAGCAGTACGTC. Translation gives CASRLNRGIREQYV.

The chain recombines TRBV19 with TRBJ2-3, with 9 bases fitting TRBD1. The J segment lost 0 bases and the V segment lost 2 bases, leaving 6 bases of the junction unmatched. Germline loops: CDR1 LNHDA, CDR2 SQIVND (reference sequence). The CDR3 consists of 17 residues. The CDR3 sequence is CASSIRGQGPSTDTQYF. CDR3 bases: TGTGCCAGTAGTATAAGGGGACAGGGCCCAAGCACAGATACGCAGTATTTT. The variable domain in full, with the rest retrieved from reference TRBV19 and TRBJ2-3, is DGGITQSPKYLFRKEGQNVTLSCEQNLNHDAMYWYRQDPGQGLRLIYYSQIVNDFQKGDIAEGYSVSREKKESFPLTVTSAQKNPTAFYLCASSIRGQGPSTDTQYFGPGTRLTVL.

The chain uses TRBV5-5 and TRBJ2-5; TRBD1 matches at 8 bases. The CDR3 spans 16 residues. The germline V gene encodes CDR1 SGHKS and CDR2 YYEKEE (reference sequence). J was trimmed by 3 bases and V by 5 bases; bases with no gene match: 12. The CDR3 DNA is TGTGCCAGCAGTTCTTTCCCGGGACAGGTAAAAGAGACCCAGTACTTC. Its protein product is CASSSFPGQVKETQYF.

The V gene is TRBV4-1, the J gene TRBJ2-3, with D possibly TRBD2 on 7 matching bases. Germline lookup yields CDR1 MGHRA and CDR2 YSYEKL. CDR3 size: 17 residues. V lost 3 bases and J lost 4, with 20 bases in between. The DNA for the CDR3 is TGCGCCAGCAGCCAGGCAGGGAGGGGGGCGATGGCAGATACGCAGTATTTT. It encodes CASSQAGRGAMADTQYF.

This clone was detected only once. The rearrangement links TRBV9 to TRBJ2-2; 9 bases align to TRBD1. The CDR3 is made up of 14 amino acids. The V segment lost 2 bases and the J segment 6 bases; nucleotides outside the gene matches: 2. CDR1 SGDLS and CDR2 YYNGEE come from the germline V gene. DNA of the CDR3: TGTGCCAGCAGCGTGGGACAGGGTGCCGGGGAGCTGTTTTTT. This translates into CASSVGQGAGELFF.

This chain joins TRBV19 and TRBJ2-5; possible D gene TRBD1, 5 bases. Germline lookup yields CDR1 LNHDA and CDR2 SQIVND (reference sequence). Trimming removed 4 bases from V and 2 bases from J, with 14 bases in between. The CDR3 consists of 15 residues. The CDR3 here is CASSTTRKGQETQYF. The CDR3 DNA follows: TGTGCCAGTAGTACGACCCGCAAGGGGCAAGAGACCCAGTACTTC.

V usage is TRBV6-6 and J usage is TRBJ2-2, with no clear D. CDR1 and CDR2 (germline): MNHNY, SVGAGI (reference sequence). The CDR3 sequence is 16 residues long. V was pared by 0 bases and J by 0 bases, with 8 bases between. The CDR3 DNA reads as TGTGCCAGCAGTTACTCACGCAGGACGAACACCGGGGAGCTGTTTTTT. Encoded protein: CASSYSRRTNTGELFF.

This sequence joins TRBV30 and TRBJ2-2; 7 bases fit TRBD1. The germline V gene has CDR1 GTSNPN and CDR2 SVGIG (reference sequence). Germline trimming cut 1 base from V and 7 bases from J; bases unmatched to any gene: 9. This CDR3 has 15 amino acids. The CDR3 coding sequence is TGTGCCTGGAGTGGTAGGGGGCGGATTGGCGGGGAGCTGTTTTTT. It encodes CAWSGRGRIGGELFF.

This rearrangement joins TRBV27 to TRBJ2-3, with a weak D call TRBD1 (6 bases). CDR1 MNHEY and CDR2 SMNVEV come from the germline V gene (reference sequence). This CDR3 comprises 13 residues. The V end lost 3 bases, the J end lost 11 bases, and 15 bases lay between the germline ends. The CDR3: CASSFYRESRQYF. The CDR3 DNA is TGTGCCAGCAGTTTCTACAGGGAGTCGAGGCAGTATTTT.

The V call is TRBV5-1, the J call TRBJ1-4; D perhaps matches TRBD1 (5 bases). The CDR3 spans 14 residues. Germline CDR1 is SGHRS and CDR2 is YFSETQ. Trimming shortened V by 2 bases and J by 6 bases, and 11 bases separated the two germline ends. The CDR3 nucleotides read TGCGCCAGCAGCTTCCTAACGGGGGATGAAAAACTGTTTTTT. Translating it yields CASSFLTGDEKLFF. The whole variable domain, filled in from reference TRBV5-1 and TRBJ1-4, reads KAGVTQTPRYLIKTRGQQVTLSCSPISGHRSVSWYQQTPGQGLQFLFEYFSETQRNKGNFPGRFSGRQFSNSRSEMNVSTLELGDSALYLCASSFLTGDEKLFFGSGTQLSVL.

As DNA, the CDR3 is TGTGCCAGCAGCGCGGACAGGGGTACTGAAGCTTTCTTT. This encodes CASSADRGTEAFF. The genes are TRBV9 and TRBJ1-1; 9 nucleotides agree with TRBD1. The junction had 2 bases not matched to a gene; V was cut back by 3 bases and J by 5 bases. Germline CDR1 SGDLS, CDR2 YYNGEE. This CDR3 region has 13 residues.

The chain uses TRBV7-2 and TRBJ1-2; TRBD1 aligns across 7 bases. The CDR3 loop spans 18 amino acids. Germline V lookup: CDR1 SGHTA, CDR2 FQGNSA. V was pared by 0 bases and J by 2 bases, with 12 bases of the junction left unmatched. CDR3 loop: CASSLARGRILGNYGYTF. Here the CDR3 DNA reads TGTGCCAGCAGCTTAGCGAGGGGGCGCATACTGGGAAACTATGGCTACACCTTC.

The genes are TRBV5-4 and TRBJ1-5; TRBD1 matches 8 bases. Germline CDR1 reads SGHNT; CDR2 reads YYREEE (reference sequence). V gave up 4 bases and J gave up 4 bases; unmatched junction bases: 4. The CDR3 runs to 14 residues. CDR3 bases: TGTGCCAGCAGCGCCGGGACAGGTAATCAGCCCCAGCATTTT. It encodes CASSAGTGNQPQHF.

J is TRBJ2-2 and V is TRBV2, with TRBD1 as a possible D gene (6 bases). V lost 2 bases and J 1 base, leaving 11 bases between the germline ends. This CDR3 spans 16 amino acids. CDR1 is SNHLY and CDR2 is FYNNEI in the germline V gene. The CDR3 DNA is TGTGCCAGCAGTGAATTAGGACAGAGGAACACCGGGGAGCTGTTTTTT. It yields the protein CASSELGQRNTGELFF.

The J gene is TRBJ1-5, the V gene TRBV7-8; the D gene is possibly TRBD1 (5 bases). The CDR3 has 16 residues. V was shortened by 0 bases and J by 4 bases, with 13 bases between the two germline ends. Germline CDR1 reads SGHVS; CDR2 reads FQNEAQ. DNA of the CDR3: TGTGCCAGCAGCTTAGCTGCGCAGGGAGGGAATCAGCCCCAGCATTTT. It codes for CASSLAAQGGNQPQHF.

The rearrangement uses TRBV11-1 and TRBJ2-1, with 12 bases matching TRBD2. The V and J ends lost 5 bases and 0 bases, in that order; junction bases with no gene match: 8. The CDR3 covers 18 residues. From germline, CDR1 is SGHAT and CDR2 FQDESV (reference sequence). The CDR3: CASSGLLAGGRSYNEQFF. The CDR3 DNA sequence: TGTGCCAGCAGCGGTCTACTAGCGGGAGGACGCTCCTACAATGAGCAGTTCTTC.

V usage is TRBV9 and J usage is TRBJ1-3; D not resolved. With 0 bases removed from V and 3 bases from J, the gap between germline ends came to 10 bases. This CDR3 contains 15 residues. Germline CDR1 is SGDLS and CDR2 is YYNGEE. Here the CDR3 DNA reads TGTGCCAGCAGCGTAGGAGGGTTAGATGGAAACACCATATATTTT. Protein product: CASSVGGLDGNTIYF.

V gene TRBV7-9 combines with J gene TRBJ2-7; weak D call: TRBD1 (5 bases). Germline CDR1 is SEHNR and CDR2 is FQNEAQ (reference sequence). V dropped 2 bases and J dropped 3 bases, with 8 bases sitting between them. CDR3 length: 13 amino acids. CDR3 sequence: CASSLSQGYEQYF. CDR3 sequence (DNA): TGTGCCAGCAGCTTAAGCCAGGGCTACGAGCAGTACTTC.

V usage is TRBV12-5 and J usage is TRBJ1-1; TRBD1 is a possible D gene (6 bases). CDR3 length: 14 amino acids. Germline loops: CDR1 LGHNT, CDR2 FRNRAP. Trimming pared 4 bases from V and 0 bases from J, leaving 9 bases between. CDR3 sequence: CASGSTGMNTEAFF. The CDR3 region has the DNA TGTGCTAGTGGTTCCACAGGGATGAACACTGAAGCTTTCTTT.

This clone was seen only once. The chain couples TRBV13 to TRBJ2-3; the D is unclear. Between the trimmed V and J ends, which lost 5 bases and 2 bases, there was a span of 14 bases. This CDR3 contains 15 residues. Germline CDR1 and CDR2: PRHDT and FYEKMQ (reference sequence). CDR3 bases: TGTGCCAGCAGCCCCCAGCTGACTTACACAGATACGCAGTATTTT. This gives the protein CASSPQLTYTDTQYF.

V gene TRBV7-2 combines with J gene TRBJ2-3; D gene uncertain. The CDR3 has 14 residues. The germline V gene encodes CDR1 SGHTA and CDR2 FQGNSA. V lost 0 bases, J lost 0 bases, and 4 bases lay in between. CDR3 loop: CASSLAGSTDTQYF. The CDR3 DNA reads TGTGCCAGCAGCTTAGCGGGCAGCACAGATACGCAGTATTTT.

CDR3 coding DNA: TGCGCCAGCAGCTCTGCGGGGCTTAGCACAGATACGCAGTATTTT. Amino acid sequence: CASSSAGLSTDTQYF. The rearrangement links TRBV5-1 to TRBJ2-3; the D gene is possibly TRBD2 (6 bases). CDR1 is SGHRS, CDR2 YFSETQ, per germline. This CDR3 has 15 residues. The V end was cut by 3 bases, the J end by 0 bases, with 11 bases between. Supplemented by reference TRBV5-1 and TRBJ2-3, the full variable domain reads KAGVTQTPRYLIKTRGQQVTLSCSPISGHRSVSWYQQTPGQGLQFLFEYFSETQRNKGNFPGRFSGRQFSNSRSEMNVSTLELGDSALYLCASSSAGLSTDTQYFGPGTRLTVL.

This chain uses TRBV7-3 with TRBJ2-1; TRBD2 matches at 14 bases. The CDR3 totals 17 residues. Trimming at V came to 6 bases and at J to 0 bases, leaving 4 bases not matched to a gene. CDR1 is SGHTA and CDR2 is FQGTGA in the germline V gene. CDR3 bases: TGTGCCAGCAGACCCGGGACTAGCGGGAGCTCCTACAATGAGCAGTTCTTC. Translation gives CASRPGTSGSSYNEQFF.

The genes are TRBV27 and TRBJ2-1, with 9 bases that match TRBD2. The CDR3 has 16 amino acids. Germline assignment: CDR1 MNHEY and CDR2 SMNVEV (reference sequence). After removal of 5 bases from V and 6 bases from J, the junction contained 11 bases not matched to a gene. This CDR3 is CASSPPLSGRGNEQFF. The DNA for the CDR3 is TGTGCCAGCAGTCCGCCTCTTAGCGGGAGAGGCAATGAGCAGTTCTTC.